This T cell receptor beta chain was captured in a study of blood T cell repertoires in COVID-19. Profiling relied on immunoSEQ multiplex PCR, and the TCRdb table lists in-frame clones only, not all of them. The sample records about 89,000 clones, about three quarters being singletons. In this sample, this clone turned up a few times. CDR3 length: 15 residues. V was pared by 2 bases and J by 5 bases, with 8 bases of the junction left unmatched. Germline V gives CDR1 KGHSH, CDR2 LQKENI. The chain carries TRBV18 and TRBJ2-7; 8 bases align to TRBD1. The source of this sequence is an elderly woman with acute or convalescent COVID-19. The sequenced sample consisted of peripheral blood. CDR3 nucleotide sequence: TGTGCCAGCTCACCAGGGGCCAGGGGGCTAGACGAGCAGTACTTC. This sequence encodes CASSPGARGLDEQYF.